This T cell receptor (beta chain) was recovered during a study of control samples from healthy donors and cancer patients (dated by TCRdb to between 2020 and 2021). After removal of 6 bases from V and 4 bases from J, the junction retains 3 bases not matched to a gene. The germline V gene sets CDR1 to ENHRY and CDR2 to SYGVKD. The CDR3 covers 13 residues, taking in both the cysteine and the phenylalanine. Left in the record is the CDR3 DNA by itself, 39 bases read in frame from the first base. Receptors were amplified or captured by the immunoSEQ multiplex PCR assay. The table was pulled from immuneACCESS by TCRdb, which kept in-frame rearrangements only. Such tables lose some clones; where checked, under half of the loss comes from unresolved V genes, and the rest has no known cause. For this sample the table gives approximately 120,000 clones, of which 70% to 90% were detected only once. 2.9% of the sample belongs to the ten largest clones.

Remarks on this clone: Its antigen remains unidentified. Base qualities are not recorded, but no much larger clone differs from it by a single base.

This sequence was found in a man in his 60s in good health. The chain was built from TRBV10-3 and TRBJ1-2, with TRBD1 matching 9 junction bases. The sample consisted of blood. The DNA reads TGTGCCATCAGCCCGGGACAGGGCTATGGCTACACCTTC. Its amino acids are CAISPGQGYGYTF.